Presented here are 26 T cell receptor beta chains from one specimen sequenced in a study of cytomegalovirus exposure and HLA in healthy donors. The study ran its PCR with 60 Vbeta and 13 Jbeta primers. Generated by immunoSEQ multiplex PCR, the TCRdb table keeps only in-frame clones and is missing some. The sample lists about 120,000 clones, about four fifths occurring once. Material: PBMCs. These receptors came from a man younger than 40 in good health and CMV-seropositive.

V gene TRBV5-1 combines with J gene TRBJ1-1; D is perhaps TRBD1 (6 bases). This CDR3 contains 15 residues. CDR1 and CDR2 from the germline V gene are SGHRS and YFSETQ. Trimming cost V 0 bases and J 0 bases, with 9 bases left between them. CDR3 nucleotides: TGCGCCAGCAGCTTGGCCCACAGGGTGAACACTGAAGCTTTCTTT. Encoded protein: CASSLAHRVNTEAFF. Filled out from reference TRBV5-1 and TRBJ1-1, the complete variable domain reads KAGVTQTPRYLIKTRGQQVTLSCSPISGHRSVSWYQQTPGQGLQFLFEYFSETQRNKGNFPGRFSGRQFSNSRSEMNVSTLELGDSALYLCASSLAHRVNTEAFFGQGTRLTVV.

This rearrangement joins TRBV19 to TRBJ2-2; a weak D match, TRBD2 (7 bases). V was pared by 11 bases and J by 0 bases, with 16 bases between. The germline CDR1 and CDR2 sequences are LNHDA and SQIVND (reference sequence). The CDR3 is made up of 15 amino acids. As DNA, the CDR3 is TGTGCCTCTCGCACGGGGGGCCCGAACACCGGGGAGCTGTTTTTT. The encoded protein is CASRTGGPNTGELFF. Filled out from reference TRBV19 and TRBJ2-2, the complete variable domain reads DGGITQSPKYLFRKEGQNVTLSCEQNLNHDAMYWYRQDPGQGLRLIYYSQIVNDFQKGDIAEGYSVSREKKESFPLTVTSAQKNPTAFYLCASRTGGPNTGELFFGEGSRLTVL.

V gene TRBV12-5 combines with J gene TRBJ2-1; D is unclear. Trimming took 5 bases from V and 0 from J, leaving 5 bases between them. Germline CDR1 reads LGHNT; CDR2 reads FRNRAP. The length of the CDR3 is 13 residues. CDR3 sequence: CASGPSSYNEQFF. CDR3 nucleotides: TGTGCTAGTGGTCCGAGCTCCTACAATGAGCAGTTCTTC.

The V gene is TRBV13, the J gene TRBJ2-3; 13 nucleotides align to TRBD2. V lost 1 base, J lost 3 bases, and 4 bases stayed unmatched. Germline CDR1 PRHDT, CDR2 FYEKMQ (reference sequence). The CDR3 covers 17 residues. CDR3 in DNA: TGTGCCAGCAGCTTAGTCGGACTAGCGGGGGTAACAGATACGCAGTATTTT. Protein product: CASSLVGLAGVTDTQYF.

The chain links TRBV25-1 to TRBJ1-5; unclear D gene. V was cut by 3 bases and J by 7 bases, with 13 bases left in between. From germline, CDR1 is MGHDK and CDR2 SYGVNS. This CDR3 is built from 14 residues. CDR3 loop: CASSDYEGRQPQHF. The CDR3 DNA reads as TGTGCCAGCAGTGATTACGAGGGAAGACAGCCCCAGCATTTT.

This clone has only one observation. J is TRBJ1-4 and V is TRBV4-2; D unresolved. Trimming took off 1 base at V and 2 bases at J, with 8 bases between the two ends. The germline CDR1 and CDR2 sequences are LGHNA and YNFKEQ. The CDR3 runs to 15 residues. Written as DNA, the CDR3 is TGTGCCAGCAGCCAAGCTGGGAGTACTAATGAAAAACTGTTTTTT. Amino acids: CASSQAGSTNEKLFF.

J is TRBJ1-4 and V is TRBV6-4; tentative D call: TRBD1 (5 bases). Germline CDR1 MRHNA, CDR2 SNTAGT. The CDR3 runs 12 residues. Trimming took 6 bases from V and 8 from J, leaving 10 bases between them. Here the CDR3 DNA reads TGTGCCAGCAGAGGGGAGGGGGAAAAACTGTTTTTT. Translated, it gives CASRGEGEKLFF.

This rearrangement joins TRBV14 to TRBJ1-1; tentative D call: TRBD1 (6 bases). The CDR3 runs 15 residues. Trimming left V 4 bases short and J 1 base short, with 13 bases between. Per the germline V gene, CDR1 is SGHDN and CDR2 is FVKESK. In nucleotides, the CDR3 is TGTGCCAGCAGCCTAACAGGGCAGGGGAACACTGAAGCTTTCTTT. Translating it yields CASSLTGQGNTEAFF.

The chain uses TRBV28 and TRBJ2-2, with 7 positions matching TRBD1. CDR1 is MDHEN and CDR2 is SYDVKM in the germline V gene. This CDR3 comprises 14 residues. V was pared by 5 bases and J by 1 base, with 1 base of the junction left unmatched. In DNA form, the CDR3 reads TGTGCCAGCAGTACAGGGGTGAACACCGGGGAGCTGTTTTTT. Its translation: CASSTGVNTGELFF.

The rearrangement joins TRBV20-1 to TRBJ2-1; D call uncertain. Per the germline V gene, CDR1 is DFQATT and CDR2 is SNEGSKA (reference sequence). V was shortened by 0 bases and J by 10 bases, with 7 bases between the two germline ends. The CDR3 runs to 11 residues. CDR3 DNA sequence: TGCAGTGCTAGAGATGGTAGAGAGCAGTTCTTC. Protein: CSARDGREQFF.

This sequence joins TRBV27 and TRBJ2-7; D is perhaps TRBD1 (5 bases). The CDR3 is 12 residues long. Germline lookup yields CDR1 MNHEY and CDR2 SMNVEV (reference sequence). Trimming left V 6 bases short and J 7 bases short, with 13 bases between. CDR3 residues: CASSTRVGEQYF. The CDR3 coding sequence is TGTGCCAGCAGCACCAGGGTGGGTGAGCAGTACTTC.

The chain recombines TRBV19 with TRBJ1-2, with 8 positions matching TRBD1. V was pared by 5 bases and J by 4 bases, with 6 bases of the junction left unmatched. This CDR3 has 14 amino acids. Germline V lookup: CDR1 LNHDA, CDR2 SQIVND (reference sequence). DNA of the CDR3: TGTGCCAGTAGTTTCGGACAGGGATCCTATGGCTACACCTTC. It is translated as CASSFGQGSYGYTF.

The rearrangement links TRBV5-1 to TRBJ2-7; TRBD2 agrees at 8 bases. This CDR3 contains 15 residues. Germline loops: CDR1 SGHRS, CDR2 YFSETQ. Trimming took 2 bases from V and 1 from J; bases not matched to a gene: 5. The CDR3 is CASSFERGTSYEQYF. CDR3 bases: TGCGCCAGCAGCTTCGAGCGGGGGACTTCCTACGAGCAGTACTTC.

The chain employs TRBV30 and TRBJ2-4; 8 bases match TRBD1. J was trimmed by 11 bases and V by 5 bases; bases with no gene match: 17. The germline gives CDR1 GTSNPN, CDR2 SVGIG (reference sequence). This CDR3 region has 15 residues. The CDR3 region has the DNA TGTGCCTGGGCACTTGAGACAGGGGCCGTTCGGCTTCAGTACTTC. Translating gives CAWALETGAVRLQYF.

The V and J genes are TRBV5-6 and TRBJ2-1, with D unresolved. The CDR3 spans 14 residues. Trimming removed 4 bases at V and 2 bases at J, with 10 bases between. Germline CDR1 is SGHDT and CDR2 is YYEEEE. In DNA, the CDR3 is TGTGCCAGCAGCCCGGCCGACACCTACAATGAGCAGTTCTTC. Encoded protein: CASSPADTYNEQFF.

J is TRBJ2-1 and V is TRBV12-5; TRBD2 matches 8 bases. J gave up 6 bases and V 5 bases, and 3 bases lay outside the gene matches. This CDR3 has 13 residues. CDR1 is LGHNT and CDR2 is FRNRAP in the germline V gene. As DNA, the CDR3 is TGTGCTAGTGGTGCAGGGACTAGCAATGAGCAGTTCTTC. Translating gives CASGAGTSNEQFF.

This sequence joins TRBV6-1 and TRBJ2-2, with a weak D call TRBD2 (6 bases). The germline V gene encodes CDR1 MNHNS and CDR2 SASEGT. The CDR3 covers 17 residues. V was trimmed by 2 bases and J by 5 bases, leaving 18 bases between them. CDR3 nucleotides: TGTGCCAGCAGTGAACGTGGGACTGCCCCGGGGACCGGGGAGCTGTTTTTT. Translation: CASSERGTAPGTGELFF.

The chain combines TRBV6-1 with TRBJ1-4; maybe TRBD1 (5 bases). Germline assignment: CDR1 MNHNS and CDR2 SASEGT. Trimming took off 1 base at V and 8 bases at J, with 14 bases between the two ends. This CDR3 region has 15 residues. CDR3 DNA sequence: TGTGCCAGCAGTGAAGTGTTAGGGGTTGGCGAAAAACTGTTTTTT. As protein: CASSEVLGVGEKLFF.

This clone was seen a single time. The V and J genes are TRBV28 and TRBJ2-7; TRBD1 agrees at 7 bases. This CDR3 has 15 residues. J lost 3 bases, V lost 5 bases, and 10 bases had no gene match. CDR1 and CDR2 (germline): MDHEN, SYDVKM. In DNA form, the CDR3 reads TGTGCCAGCAGTCCCCCTCCCGGACAGGACTACGAGCAGTACTTC. Its protein is CASSPPPGQDYEQYF.

The chain uses TRBV30 and TRBJ2-7; D is perhaps TRBD1 (6 bases). The V and J ends lost 2 bases and 2 bases respectively, with 10 bases between them. Germline CDR1 and CDR2: GTSNPN and SVGIG (reference sequence). This CDR3 comprises 13 residues. This CDR3 reads CAWSPGTTYEQYF. The CDR3 region has the DNA TGTGCCTGGAGTCCCGGGACAACCTACGAGCAGTACTTC.

The chain carries TRBV11-2 and TRBJ2-2, with a tentative D call TRBD1 (6 bases). The CDR3 contains 15 residues. Germline-derived CDR1 and CDR2 are SGHAT and FQNNGV. V shed 7 bases and J shed 0 bases, with 12 bases lying between them. The CDR3 DNA reads TGTGCCAGCACCCCAGGGGTATCGAACACCGGGGAGCTGTTTTTT. The encoded protein is CASTPGVSNTGELFF. Variable domain in full (rest from reference TRBV11-2 and TRBJ2-2): EAGVAQSPRYKIIEKRQSVAFWCNPISGHATLYWYQQILGQGPKLLIQFQNNGVVDDSQLPKDRFSAERLKGVDSTLKIQPAKLEDSAVYLCASTPGVSNTGELFFGEGSRLTVL.

In this sample, this clone turned up a few times. This sequence joins TRBV13 and TRBJ2-1, with TRBD1 matching 8 bases. The CDR3 spans 14 residues. Germline V lookup: CDR1 PRHDT, CDR2 FYEKMQ (reference sequence). J gave up 10 bases and V 5 bases, and 10 bases lay outside the gene matches. CDR3 residues: CASSLPDRAGEQFF. Here the CDR3 DNA reads TGTGCCAGCAGCCTTCCGGACAGGGCTGGGGAGCAGTTCTTC.

This chain links TRBV2 with TRBJ1-5, with D perhaps TRBD1 (6 bases). The CDR3 runs to 16 residues. The V end lost 8 bases, the J end lost 3 bases, and 20 bases lay between the germline ends. CDR1 is SNHLY, CDR2 FYNNEI, per germline. The CDR3 loop is CASSRMGGRSNQPQHF. CDR3 nucleotides: TGTGCCAGCTCTAGGATGGGGGGGCGATCCAATCAGCCCCAGCATTTT.

This sequence joins TRBV19 and TRBJ1-5; possibly TRBD1 for D (5 bases). V lost 7 bases to trimming and J lost 4 bases, with 14 bases between them. Germline-derived CDR1 and CDR2 are LNHDA and SQIVND (reference sequence). The CDR3 runs 14 residues. For the CDR3, the DNA is TGTGCCAGTACCCCAAACAGGTTTAATCAGCCCCAGCATTTT. Amino acid sequence: CASTPNRFNQPQHF.

The gene calls are TRBV9 and TRBJ2-7, with 7 bases aligning to TRBD1. CDR3 length: 15 residues. Germline V gives CDR1 SGDLS, CDR2 YYNGEE. With V trimmed by 2 bases and J by 3 bases, 8 bases remained unmatched. The CDR3 reads CASSVSGTELYEQYF. CDR3 DNA sequence: TGTGCCAGCAGCGTTTCCGGGACAGAGCTCTACGAGCAGTACTTC.

In its sample, this clone was seen a few times. A much bigger clone sits one base away, suggesting this may be a read error. This sample also contains other DNA sequences that code for the same CDR3. The V call is TRBV6-1, the J call TRBJ1-5; D may be TRBD1 (6 bases). The germline V and J ends were trimmed by 5 bases and 3 bases, with 11 bases remaining between them. Germline V CDR1 and CDR2: MNHNS, SASEGT. The CDR3 spans 14 residues. The CDR3 loop is CASSSGQHNQPQHF. The CDR3, as DNA: TGTGCCAGCAGTTCCGGACAGCACAATCAGCCCCAGCATTTT.